This entry concerns a single T cell receptor (beta chain). TCRdb's table, derived via immunoSEQ multiplex PCR, lists solely in-frame clones and lacks some. Of some 530,000 clones in the sample, around 80% were seen once. The data derive from a study of shared clonotypes between healthy human individuals. The CDR3 is 16 amino acids. Germline CDR1 and CDR2: GTSNPN and SVGIG (reference sequence). V shed 5 bases, J shed 0 bases, and the junction held 12 bases outside the gene matches. The gene calls are TRBV30 and TRBJ1-1; 7 nucleotides match TRBD1. Source material: PBMCs. This sequence was found in a woman aged 40-49 years in good health. Some clones in this sample may be carry-over from other donors' samples. CDR3 bases: TGTGCCTGGGTCAGACAGGGTAATGTGCTGAACACTGAAGCTTTCTTT. Translated, it gives CAWVRQGNVLNTEAFF.